What follows are 19 T cell receptor beta chains derived from one specimen sequenced in a study of OX40 agonist ivuxolimab in advanced cancers. Data came from immunoSEQ multiplex PCR; TCRdb stores just in-frame clones and leaves some out. The sample lists approximately 70,000 clones, about 85% occurring once. The specimen was CD4+ or CD8+ T cells sorted from blood, collected in a trial of the OX40 agonist ivuxolimab. The source is an adult with an advanced solid tumor such as melanoma, head and neck, liver or kidney cancer.

This rearrangement joins TRBV7-2 to TRBJ2-7; 11 bases are a match to TRBD2. Germline V gives CDR1 SGHTA, CDR2 FQGNSA. The CDR3 contains 16 residues. V gave up 1 base and J gave up 3 bases; unmatched junction bases: 5. The CDR3 DNA reads as TGTGCCAGCAGCTTAGGGCCTCTAGCGGGAGGCTACGAGCAGTACTTC. The encoded protein is CASSLGPLAGGYEQYF.

The CDR3 coding sequence is TGCGCCAGCAGCTTGGAAGGCAGGGGGCTCGGCTACACCTTC. It specifies CASSLEGRGLGYTF. The V gene is TRBV5-1, the J gene TRBJ1-2; 8 bases match TRBD1. This CDR3 spans 14 amino acids. Trimming removed 0 bases from V and 8 bases from J; junction bases left unmatched: 6. Germline CDR1 is SGHRS and CDR2 is YFSETQ. Complete variable domain (other parts from reference TRBV5-1 and TRBJ1-2): KAGVTQTPRYLIKTRGQQVTLSCSPISGHRSVSWYQQTPGQGLQFLFEYFSETQRNKGNFPGRFSGRQFSNSRSEMNVSTLELGDSALYLCASSLEGRGLGYTFGSGTRLTVV.

The chain joins TRBV5-1 to TRBJ2-1; D might be TRBD1 (5 bases). Trimming removed 0 bases at V and 2 bases at J, with 6 bases between. The CDR3 has 14 amino acids. Germline lookup yields CDR1 SGHRS and CDR2 YFSETQ. CDR3 nucleotides: TGCGCCAGCAGCTTGGTACAGGCCTACAATGAGCAGTTCTTC. Encoded protein: CASSLVQAYNEQFF.

The chain links TRBV29-1 to TRBJ2-3; TRBD2 aligns across 12 bases. The germline V gene encodes CDR1 SQVTM and CDR2 ANQGSEA. This CDR3 region has 19 residues. V dropped 0 bases and J dropped 0; count of bases not matched to a gene: 10. The CDR3 DNA is TGCAGCGTTGAAGACCCCCTAGCGGGAGGGGGGGCTAGCACAGATACGCAGTATTTT. It is translated as CSVEDPLAGGGASTDTQYF.

V is TRBV5-1 and J is TRBJ2-2; 9 nucleotides agree with TRBD2. Germline CDR1 reads SGHRS; CDR2 reads YFSETQ. The CDR3 spans 18 residues. V gave up 4 bases and J gave up 5 bases; unmatched junction bases: 15. This CDR3 reads CASSVLGLASRGTGELFF. Here the CDR3 DNA reads TGCGCCAGCAGCGTATTGGGACTAGCTTCTCGGGGGACCGGGGAGCTGTTTTTT.

V gene TRBV19 combines with J gene TRBJ2-7; D is perhaps TRBD2 (5 bases). The CDR3 length is 13 residues. Trimming cost V 5 bases and J 2 bases, with 10 bases left between them. Germline V lookup: CDR1 LNHDA, CDR2 SQIVND (reference sequence). The CDR3 is CASSSRGTYEQYF. In DNA form, the CDR3 reads TGTGCCAGTAGTTCCCGAGGGACCTACGAGCAGTACTTC.

The chain is built from TRBV5-1 and TRBJ1-2; no reliable D call. Deletions cut 1 base from V and 6 bases from J, with 13 bases between. The germline V gene has CDR1 SGHRS and CDR2 YFSETQ. CDR3 length equals 14 residues. CDR3 loop: CASSLSRASDGYTF. The DNA of the CDR3 is TGCGCCAGCAGCTTGAGTCGTGCTTCTGATGGCTACACCTTC.

The J gene is TRBJ2-3, the V gene TRBV6-1; D may be TRBD2 (7 bases). The V end lost 7 bases, the J end lost 6 bases, and 17 bases lay between the germline ends. The CDR3 has 14 amino acids. CDR1 is MNHNS, CDR2 SASEGT, per germline. The CDR3 sequence: CASNEGGGRDTQYF. The CDR3 DNA reads as TGTGCCAGCAATGAGGGAGGGGGTCGGGATACGCAGTATTTT.

This rearrangement joins TRBV9 to TRBJ1-3, with D hard to call. CDR1 and CDR2 (germline): SGDLS, YYNGEE. V was trimmed by 0 bases and J by 9 bases, leaving 10 bases between them. The CDR3 runs to 13 residues. The DNA for the CDR3 is TGTGCCAGCAGCGTAGACGGAAGTGGCACCATATATTTT. Encoded protein: CASSVDGSGTIYF.

J is TRBJ2-7 and V is TRBV18; TRBD2 might be the D (6 bases). V was trimmed by 0 bases and J by 3 bases, leaving 12 bases between them. The CDR3 runs to 15 residues. Germline CDR1 and CDR2: KGHSH and LQKENI. CDR3 residues: CASSPPGGGYYEQYF. The CDR3 DNA follows: TGTGCCAGCTCACCACCGGGAGGCGGTTACTACGAGCAGTACTTC. Using reference TRBV18 and TRBJ2-7 for the parts outside the CDR3, the full variable domain is NAGVMQNPRHLVRRRGQEARLRCSPMKGHSHVYWYRQLPEEGLKFMVYLQKENIIDESGMPKERFSAEFPKEGPSILRIQQVVRGDSAAYFCASSPPGGGYYEQYFGPGTRLTVT.

V usage is TRBV12-5 and J usage is TRBJ1-4; 11 bases are shared with TRBD1. J gave up 9 bases and V 0 bases, and 3 bases lay outside the gene matches. The CDR3 sequence is 15 residues long. CDR1 LGHNT and CDR2 FRNRAP come from the germline V gene. The CDR3 loop reads CASGLVLDRGQKLFF. Here the CDR3 DNA reads TGTGCTAGTGGTTTGGTGTTGGACAGGGGGCAAAAACTGTTTTTT. The entire variable domain, with the rest obtained from reference TRBV12-5 and TRBJ1-4, is as follows: DARVTQTPRHKVTEMGQEVTMRCQPILGHNTVFWYRQTMMQGLELLAYFRNRAPLDDSGMPKDRFSAEMPDATLATLKIQPSEPRDSAVYFCASGLVLDRGQKLFFGSGTQLSVL.

The chain employs TRBV11-3 and TRBJ2-3, with 11 bases lining up with TRBD2. The CDR3 has 15 amino acids. The trim removed 5 bases at V and 1 base at J, leaving 2 bases unmatched. Germline V CDR1 and CDR2: SGHNT, YENEEA. CDR3 residues: CASSQGLAGTDTQYF. The DNA for the CDR3 is TGTGCCAGCAGCCAGGGACTAGCGGGCACAGATACGCAGTATTTT.

The chain combines TRBV28 with TRBJ1-3, with a tentative D call TRBD1 (6 bases). The CDR3 is 17 amino acids. Germline V CDR1 and CDR2: MDHEN, SYDVKM. The ends were cut back, 7 bases at V and 0 bases at J, with 19 bases in the middle. CDR3 DNA: TGTGCCAGCAATGAATATGGGGGCCTAGGCTCTGGAAACACCATATATTTT. Translating it yields CASNEYGGLGSGNTIYF.

The rearrangement joins TRBV10-3 to TRBJ2-7, with 9 bases that match TRBD2. Per the germline V gene, CDR1 is ENHRY and CDR2 is SYGVKD. V trimming: 5 bases; J trimming: 0 bases; junction bases outside the gene matches: 5. The CDR3 runs 15 residues. CDR3 residues: CAISPSSGISYEQYF. In DNA form, the CDR3 reads TGTGCCATCAGTCCATCTAGCGGGATCTCCTACGAGCAGTACTTC.

The rearrangement links TRBV5-1 to TRBJ1-6, with TRBD1 as a possible D gene (5 bases). Trimming shortened V by 0 bases and J by 10 bases, and 17 bases separated the two germline ends. CDR3 length: 16 amino acids. Germline V CDR1 and CDR2: SGHRS, YFSETQ. The CDR3 loop reads CASSLAAGAAGSPLHF. DNA for the CDR3: TGCGCCAGCAGCTTGGCCGCTGGGGCCGCAGGGTCACCCCTCCACTTT.

A few counts support this clone. The identical CDR3 is also encoded by other nucleotide sequences in the sample. The V gene is TRBV2, the J gene TRBJ1-5, with D hard to call. Germline CDR1 SNHLY, CDR2 FYNNEI. Trimming left V 2 bases short and J 2 bases short, with 7 bases between. The CDR3 is 14 amino acids. CDR3 sequence reads: CASSELRGNQPQHF. The CDR3 nucleotides are TGTGCCAGCAGTGAACTAAGGGGCAATCAGCCCCAGCATTTT.

This clone occurred once. The chain couples TRBV5-4 to TRBJ2-7; maybe TRBD2 (5 bases). The germline V gene has CDR1 SGHNT and CDR2 YYREEE (reference sequence). The CDR3 covers 16 residues. The V end was cut by 4 bases, the J end by 3 bases, with 20 bases between. The CDR3 loop reads CASSPAPGLRIYEQYF. Here the CDR3 DNA reads TGTGCCAGCAGCCCAGCCCCTGGACTGAGGATCTACGAGCAGTACTTC.

The chain uses TRBV6-1 and TRBJ2-1; D remains ambiguous. The CDR3 sequence is 12 residues long. Trimming took off 4 bases at V and 7 bases at J, with 8 bases between the two ends. CDR1 and CDR2 from the germline V gene are MNHNS and SASEGT. The CDR3 here is CASSGLWNEQFF. For the CDR3, the DNA is TGTGCCAGCAGTGGATTGTGGAATGAGCAGTTCTTC.

The chain combines TRBV5-1 with TRBJ1-3; D is undetermined. Germline CDR1 SGHRS, CDR2 YFSETQ. This CDR3 is built from 16 residues. Trimming left V 0 bases short and J 0 bases short, with 10 bases between. CDR3 protein: CASSLAMGNSGNTIYF. In nucleotides, the CDR3 is TGCGCCAGCAGCTTGGCCATGGGGAACTCTGGAAACACCATATATTTT.